The rows below give T cell receptor beta chains drawn from one sample of a study of blood T cell repertoires in COVID-19. Sequencing was performed with immunoSEQ multiplex PCR; in TCRdb, only in-frame clones are kept and a portion is missing. The sample lists approximately 290,000 clones; approximately 85% were seen once. Sequencing was done on a sample of peripheral blood. These receptors were obtained from a human donor with COVID-19, enrolled during active disease. The donor label of this sample is uncertain. Each CDR3 is given with its conserved first and last residue. A D gene is named only where the DNA matches it firmly. Clone size, where shown, is once, few, many, or a class for clones that have expanded.

length	size	V	J	D	CDR3	DNA
15	-	TRBV10-1	TRBJ2-2	TRBD2	CASSEYGGVGGELFF	TGCGCCAGCAGTGAGTACGGGGGGGTAGGCGGGGAGCTGTTTTTT
13	-	TRBV19	TRBJ2-3	-	CATLGGLTDTQYF	TGTGCCACCTTAGGAGGGTTAACAGATACGCAGTATTTT
15	-	TRBV6-5	TRBJ2-7	-	CASSYYSGVSYEQYF	TGTGCCAGCAGTTACTACTCAGGGGTCTCCTACGAGCAGTACTTC
13	-	TRBV7-3	TRBJ1-1	-	CASSSTGNTEAFF	TGTGCCAGCAGCTCTACAGGGAACACTGAAGCTTTCTTT
16	-	TRBV9	TRBJ2-2	-	CASSDLRLANTGELFF	TGTGCCAGCAGCGACCTGCGACTAGCGAACACCGGGGAGCTGTTTTTT
15	-	TRBV5-1	TRBJ2-5	-	CASSLVSTVQETQYF	TGCGCCAGCAGCTTGGTTAGTACAGTTCAAGAGACCCAGTACTTC
16	-	TRBV5-6	TRBJ2-1	TRBD2	CASSLGGLAGVNEQFF	TGTGCCAGCAGCTTGGGAGGGCTAGCGGGAGTTAATGAGCAGTTCTTC
16	-	TRBV10-3	TRBJ2-1	TRBD2	CAISGTSGRSGNEQFF	TGTGCCATCAGTGGGACTAGCGGGAGAAGCGGTAATGAGCAGTTCTTC
17	-	TRBV6-1	TRBJ1-2	-	CASSELSGTPTHYGYTF	TGTGCCAGCAGTGAACTTTCGGGGACTCCCACCCACTATGGCTACACCTTC
15	-	TRBV7-2	TRBJ2-5	-	CASSAEGADMETQYF	TGTGCCAGCAGCGCGGAAGGGGCTGACATGGAGACCCAGTACTTC
15	-	TRBV6-5	TRBJ2-3	TRBD1	CASSPGTGLTDTQYF	TGTGCCAGCAGTCCCGGGACAGGGCTGACAGATACGCAGTATTTT
16	-	TRBV9	TRBJ1-3	-	CASSVARHLSGNTIYF	TGTGCCAGCAGCGTAGCGCGACATCTCTCTGGAAACACCATATATTTT
14	-	TRBV30	TRBJ1-6	TRBD1	CALSPGQGGSPLHF	TGTGCCTTATCCCCCGGACAGGGGGGTTCACCCCTCCACTTT
14	-	TRBV9	TRBJ2-7	TRBD2	CASSAQSGGYEQYF	TGTGCCAGCAGCGCCCAGAGCGGGGGCTACGAGCAGTACTTC
17	-	TRBV19	TRBJ2-7	TRBD1	CASSAMMRTGEGYEQYF	TGTGCCAGTAGTGCGATGATGAGGACAGGGGAAGGCTACGAGCAGTACTTC
17	-	TRBV18	TRBJ2-1	TRBD1	CASSPSRVQGGINEQFF	TGTGCCAGCTCACCAAGTAGGGTACAGGGGGGAATCAATGAGCAGTTCTTC
13	-	TRBV9	TRBJ1-1	-	CASSVAGNTEAFF	TGTGCCAGCAGCGTAGCCGGGAACACTGAAGCTTTCTTT
19	-	TRBV4-3	TRBJ2-2	-	CASSHDAFQRGGRTGELFF	TGCGCCAGCAGCCATGACGCTTTTCAGCGCGGAGGGCGGACCGGGGAGCTGTTTTTT
16	few	TRBV28	TRBJ1-2	-	CASSSRGGASNYGYTF	TGTGCCAGCAGTTCCAGAGGAGGGGCCTCTAACTATGGCTACACCTTC
14	-	TRBV7-9	TRBJ2-7	TRBD1	CASSSDRGIVEQYF	TGTGCCAGCAGCTCGGACAGGGGAATTGTCGAGCAGTACTTC
18	few	TRBV27	TRBJ2-6	TRBD1	CASSFSRQGVGGANVLTF	TGTGCCAGCAGTTTCTCGAGACAGGGAGTAGGCGGGGCCAACGTCCTGACTTTC
16	-	TRBV3-1/TRBV3-2	TRBJ2-2	TRBD2	CASSQRAGANTGELFF	TGTGCCAGCAGCCAAAGAGCGGGAGCGAACACCGGGGAGCTGTTTTTT
14	-	TRBV28	TRBJ1-1	-	CASSEGQRDTEAFF	TGTGCCAGCAGTGAGGGACAAAGAGACACTGAAGCTTTCTTT
18	-	TRBV7-2	TRBJ2-1	TRBD2	CASRPGTSRSYVVNEQFF	TGTGCCAGCAGGCCCGGGACTAGCAGATCCTACGTCGTCAATGAGCAGTTCTTC
16	-	TRBV30	TRBJ1-3	-	CAWSVLAIGSGNTIYF	TGTGCCTGGAGTGTATTAGCCATCGGGTCTGGAAACACCATATATTTT
15	-	TRBV7-9	TRBJ2-1	-	CASSHDSPSYNEQFF	TGTGCCAGCAGCCACGACAGTCCTTCCTACAATGAGCAGTTCTTC
12	once	TRBV29-1	TRBJ2-7	TRBD1	CSAGQAPYEQYF	TGCAGCGCAGGACAGGCACCCTACGAGCAGTACTTC
14	-	TRBV10-3	TRBJ2-5	TRBD1	CAISESTGKETQYF	TGTGCCATCAGTGAGTCGACAGGGAAAGAGACCCAGTACTTC
13	-	TRBV15	TRBJ2-1	-	CATSRDPGDEQFF	TGTGCCACCAGCAGAGATCCGGGGGACGAGCAGTTCTTC
14	-	TRBV19	TRBJ1-1	-	CASSSRDKRLEAFF	TGTGCCAGTAGTTCCCGGGACAAAAGATTAGAAGCTTTCTTT
15	-	TRBV5-5	TRBJ1-6	-	CASSVLTNVDSPLHF	TGTGCCAGCAGCGTACTGACAAATGTGGATTCACCCCTCCACTTT
16	-	TRBV5-1	TRBJ2-7	TRBD2	CASSLNAGGPLHEQYF	TGCGCCAGCAGCTTGAACGCGGGAGGGCCTTTACACGAGCAGTACTTC
13	-	TRBV5-1	TRBJ1-2	-	CASSGQTNYGYTF	TGCGCCAGCAGCGGACAGACTAACTATGGCTACACCTTC
14	-	TRBV5-1	TRBJ2-7	-	CASSITTGSYEQYF	TGCGCCAGCAGCATCACTACAGGGAGCTACGAGCAGTACTTC
14	-	TRBV2	TRBJ1-5	TRBD1	CASSVGTANQPQHF	TGTGCCAGCAGCGTAGGGACAGCCAATCAGCCCCAGCATTTT
14	-	TRBV7-3	TRBJ2-7	-	CASSLSESSYEQYF	TGTGCCAGCAGCTTGAGCGAGAGCTCCTACGAGCAGTACTTC
15	-	TRBV11-2	TRBJ1-1	-	CASSFGTIQNTEAFF	TGTGCCAGCAGCTTCGGGACAATCCAGAACACTGAAGCTTTCTTT
14	-	TRBV6-4	TRBJ1-2	-	CASSADRTQGGYTF	TGTGCCAGCAGTGCCGACAGGACCCAAGGAGGCTACACCTTC
15	few	TRBV4-2	TRBJ1-1	TRBD1	CASTLDRGFDTEAFF	TGTGCCAGCACCCTGGACAGGGGTTTTGACACTGAAGCTTTCTTT
12	-	TRBV19	TRBJ1-1	-	CASSIGNTEAFF	TGTGCCAGTAGTATCGGGAACACTGAAGCTTTCTTT
12	-	TRBV5-8	TRBJ1-2	TRBD1	CASSTRGLGYTF	TGTGCCAGCAGCACCAGGGGGCTGGGCTACACCTTC
16	-	TRBV5-1	TRBJ2-1	TRBD2	CASSLFEVAGHNEQFF	TGCGCCAGCAGCTTGTTTGAGGTAGCGGGGCACAATGAGCAGTTCTTC
15	once	TRBV5-1	TRBJ1-3	TRBD1	CASSPGTGDGNTIYF	TGCGCCAGCAGCCCCGGGACAGGGGATGGAAACACCATATATTTT